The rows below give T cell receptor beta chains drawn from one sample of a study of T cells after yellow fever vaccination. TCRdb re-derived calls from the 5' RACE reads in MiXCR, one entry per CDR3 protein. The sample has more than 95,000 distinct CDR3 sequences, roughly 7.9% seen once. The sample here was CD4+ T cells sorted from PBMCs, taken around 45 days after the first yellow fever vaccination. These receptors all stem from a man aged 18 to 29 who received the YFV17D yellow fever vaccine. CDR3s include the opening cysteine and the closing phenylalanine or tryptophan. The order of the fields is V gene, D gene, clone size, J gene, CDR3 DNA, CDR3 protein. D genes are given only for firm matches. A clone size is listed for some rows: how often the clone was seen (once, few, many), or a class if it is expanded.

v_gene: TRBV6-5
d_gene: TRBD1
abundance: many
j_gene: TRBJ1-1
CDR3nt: TGTGCCAGCAGTTACTTGACAGGGGGGGGGACTGAAGCTTTCTTT
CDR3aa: CASSYLTGGGTEAFF

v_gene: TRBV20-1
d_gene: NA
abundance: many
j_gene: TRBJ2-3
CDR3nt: TGCAGTGCTAGAGTGGGGGGAGATACGCAGTATTTT
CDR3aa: CSARVGGDTQYF

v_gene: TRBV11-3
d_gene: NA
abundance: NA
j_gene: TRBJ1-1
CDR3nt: TGTGCCAGCAGCTTAGATCAACACACTGAAGCTTTCTTT
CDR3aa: CASSLDQHTEAFF

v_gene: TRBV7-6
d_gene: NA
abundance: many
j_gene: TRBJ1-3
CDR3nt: TGTGCCAGCAGCTTACAAGCTGGAAACACCATATATTTT
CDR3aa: CASSLQAGNTIYF

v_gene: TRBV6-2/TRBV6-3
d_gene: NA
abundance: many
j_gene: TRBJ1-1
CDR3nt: TGTGCCAGCAGGCCGCCAGGGGACACTGAAGCTTTCTTT
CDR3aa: CASRPPGDTEAFF

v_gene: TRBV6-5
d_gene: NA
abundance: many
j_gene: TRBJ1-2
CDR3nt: TGTGCCAGCAGTTACGAGGCGTACTATGGCTACACCTTC
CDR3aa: CASSYEAYYGYTF

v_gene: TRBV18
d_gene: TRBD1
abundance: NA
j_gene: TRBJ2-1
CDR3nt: TGTGCCAGCTCACCTTACACAGGGGGCGCAGGCAATGAGCAGTTCTTC
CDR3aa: CASSPYTGGAGNEQFF

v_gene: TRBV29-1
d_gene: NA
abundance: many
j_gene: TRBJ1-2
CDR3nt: TGCAGCGTTGATTCTGGGAATGGCTACACCTTC
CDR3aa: CSVDSGNGYTF

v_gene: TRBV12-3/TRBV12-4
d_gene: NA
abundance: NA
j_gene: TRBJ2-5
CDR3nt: TGTGCCAGCAGTTTTGGGGTATCGGAGACCCAGTACTTC
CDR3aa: CASSFGVSETQYF

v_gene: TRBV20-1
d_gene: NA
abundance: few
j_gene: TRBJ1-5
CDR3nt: TGCAGTGCGAACGACCCCGGGGGGGATCAGCCCCAGCATTTT
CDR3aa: CSANDPGGDQPQHF

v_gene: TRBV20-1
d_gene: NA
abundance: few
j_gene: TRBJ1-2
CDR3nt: TGCAGTGCGCCCCCGGGGGGGGCAGCCTACTATGGCTACACCTTC
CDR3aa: CSAPPGGAAYYGYTF

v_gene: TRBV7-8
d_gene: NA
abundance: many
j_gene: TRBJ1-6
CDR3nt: TGTGCCAGCAGCCACGATGATTCACCCCTCCACTTT
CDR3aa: CASSHDDSPLHF

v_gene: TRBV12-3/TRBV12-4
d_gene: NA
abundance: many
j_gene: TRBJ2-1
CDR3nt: TGTGCCAGCAGTTGGCGAGGGAGCTCCTACAATGAGCAGTTCTTC
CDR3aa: CASSWRGSSYNEQFF

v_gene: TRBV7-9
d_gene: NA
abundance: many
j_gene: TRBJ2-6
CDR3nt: TGTGCCAGCAGTGACGAAGGGGCCAACGTCCTGACTTTC
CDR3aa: CASSDEGANVLTF

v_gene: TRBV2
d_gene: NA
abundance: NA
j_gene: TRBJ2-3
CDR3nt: TGTGCCAGCGGTTACACCACAGATACGCAGTATTTT
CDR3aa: CASGYTTDTQYF

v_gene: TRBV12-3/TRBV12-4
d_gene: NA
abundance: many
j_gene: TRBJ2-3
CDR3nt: TGTGCCAGCAGTTTAGCGGTACATAGCACAGATACGCAGTATTTT
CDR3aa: CASSLAVHSTDTQYF

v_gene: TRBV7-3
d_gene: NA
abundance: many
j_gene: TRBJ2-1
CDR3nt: TGTGCCAGCAGCTTAACGTTTGCGGGGACTGAGCAGTTCTTC
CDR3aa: CASSLTFAGTEQFF

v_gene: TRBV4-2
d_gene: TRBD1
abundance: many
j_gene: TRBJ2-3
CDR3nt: TGTGCCAGCAGCCAAGCGTTGGGACAGGGGGCGGCAGATACGCAGTATTTT
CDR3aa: CASSQALGQGAADTQYF

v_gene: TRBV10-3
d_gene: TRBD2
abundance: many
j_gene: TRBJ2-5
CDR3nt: TGTGCCATCAGCCCCGGGCGGGGGGGTGAGACCCAGTACTTC
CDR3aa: CAISPGRGGETQYF

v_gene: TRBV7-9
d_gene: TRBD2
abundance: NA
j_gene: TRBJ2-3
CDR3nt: TGTGCCAGCAGCCGCCGGGGGGGGGCGTCCCCGCTCCGCACAGATACGCAGTATTTT
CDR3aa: CASSRRGGASPLRTDTQYF

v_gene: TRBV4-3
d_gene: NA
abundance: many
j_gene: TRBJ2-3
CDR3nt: TGCGCCAGCAGCCAAGATCGTCCAGGGGCCACAGATACGCAGTATTTT
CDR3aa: CASSQDRPGATDTQYF

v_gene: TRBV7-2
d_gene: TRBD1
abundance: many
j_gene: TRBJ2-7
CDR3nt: TGTGCCAGCAGCCGGACAGGGGGAGCCTACGAGCAGTACTTC
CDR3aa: CASSRTGGAYEQYF

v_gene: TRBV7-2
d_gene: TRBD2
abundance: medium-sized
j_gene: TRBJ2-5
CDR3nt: TGTGCCAGCAGCTCCGGGGGGGCCCCAGAGACCCAGTACTTC
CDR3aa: CASSSGGAPETQYF

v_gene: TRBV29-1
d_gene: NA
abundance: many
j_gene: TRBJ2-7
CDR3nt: TGCAGCGTCCTTTTAAGGGGCTACGAGCAGTACTTC
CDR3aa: CSVLLRGYEQYF

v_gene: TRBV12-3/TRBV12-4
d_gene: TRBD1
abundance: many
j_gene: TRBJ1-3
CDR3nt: TGTGCCAGCACCCGGACAGGGAGAGGAAACACCATATATTTT
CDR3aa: CASTRTGRGNTIYF

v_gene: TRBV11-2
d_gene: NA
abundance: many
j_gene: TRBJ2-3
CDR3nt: TGTGCCAGCAGCCCCCAGGCCGATACGCAGTATTTT
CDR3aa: CASSPQADTQYF

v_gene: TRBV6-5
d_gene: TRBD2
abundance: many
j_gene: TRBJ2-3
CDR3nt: TGTGCCAGCAGTTACGTGGCGGGGGGGCGAATAAAGGGCCGAGATACGCAGTATTTT
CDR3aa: CASSYVAGGRIKGRDTQYF

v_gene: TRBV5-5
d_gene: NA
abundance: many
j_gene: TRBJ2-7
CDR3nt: TGTGCCAGCAGCTACGGGACCCATGCCCACGAGCAGTACTTC
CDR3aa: CASSYGTHAHEQYF

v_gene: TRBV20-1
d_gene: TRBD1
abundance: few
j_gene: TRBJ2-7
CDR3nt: TGCAGTGCTAGTGCGGGGACAGGGCCCTACGAGCAGTACTTC
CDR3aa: CSASAGTGPYEQYF

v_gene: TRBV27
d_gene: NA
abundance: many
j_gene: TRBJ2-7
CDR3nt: TGTGCCAGCAGTAAATCTTGGGGATACTCCTACGAGCAGTACTTC
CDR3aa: CASSKSWGYSYEQYF

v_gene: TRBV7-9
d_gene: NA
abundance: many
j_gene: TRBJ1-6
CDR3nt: TGTGCCAGCAGCGGGGACTCAGCCTCACCCCTCCACTTT
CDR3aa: CASSGDSASPLHF

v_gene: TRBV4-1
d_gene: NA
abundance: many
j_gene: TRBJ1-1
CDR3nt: TGCGCCAGCAGCCAACCCCGGGCAACCCCCAGGGGAAAACGCGGAGCTTTCTTT
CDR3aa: CASSQPRATPRGKRGAFF

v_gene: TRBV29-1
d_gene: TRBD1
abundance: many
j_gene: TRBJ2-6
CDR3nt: TGCAGCGACGGGGACGACGACAGGGGGCAAAGCTCTGGGGCCAACGTCCTGACTTTC
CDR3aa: CSDGDDDRGQSSGANVLTF

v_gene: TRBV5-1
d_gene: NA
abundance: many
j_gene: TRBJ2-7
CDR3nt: TGCGCCAGCAGCTTTCGACAGGACCCATACGAGCAGTACTTC
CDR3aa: CASSFRQDPYEQYF

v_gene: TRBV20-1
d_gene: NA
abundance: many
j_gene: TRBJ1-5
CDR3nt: TGCAGTGCTAGAGATATTCGGTATAGTGGCAATCAGCCCCAGCATTTT
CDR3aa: CSARDIRYSGNQPQHF

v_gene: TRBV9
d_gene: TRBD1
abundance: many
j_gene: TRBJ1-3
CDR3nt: TGTGCCAGCAGCCGCACACAGGGGGCCCTCTCTGGAAACACCATATATTTT
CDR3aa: CASSRTQGALSGNTIYF

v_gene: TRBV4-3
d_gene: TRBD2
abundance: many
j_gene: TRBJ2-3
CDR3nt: TGCGCCAGCAGCCAAGGGTCTAGCGGGGTCGCAGATACGCAGTATTTT
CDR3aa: CASSQGSSGVADTQYF

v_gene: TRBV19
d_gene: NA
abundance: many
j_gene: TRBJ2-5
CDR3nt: TGTGCCAGTAGTATACAGGCACTTCGGACCCAGTACTTC
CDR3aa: CASSIQALRTQYF

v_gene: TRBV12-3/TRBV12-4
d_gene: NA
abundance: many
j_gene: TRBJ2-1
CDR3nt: TGTGCCAGCAGTTTGTGGGGGTCGGGGAAATCCTACAATGAGCAGTTCTTC
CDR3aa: CASSLWGSGKSYNEQFF

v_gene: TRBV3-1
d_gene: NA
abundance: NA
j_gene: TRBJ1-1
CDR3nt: TGTGCCTTCTGGATAGTGGGGTCGAGCACTGAAGCTTTCTTT
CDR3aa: CAFWIVGSSTEAFF

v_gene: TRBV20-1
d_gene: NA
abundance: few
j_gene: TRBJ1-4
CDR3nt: TGCAGTGCTAGAGATTGGGACAAAACCCCAGAAAAACTGTTTTTT
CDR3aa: CSARDWDKTPEKLFF

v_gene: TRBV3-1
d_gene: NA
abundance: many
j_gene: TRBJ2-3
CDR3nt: TGTGCCAGCAGCCAAGTTTCCGGGACTAGCACAGATACGCAGTATTTT
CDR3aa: CASSQVSGTSTDTQYF

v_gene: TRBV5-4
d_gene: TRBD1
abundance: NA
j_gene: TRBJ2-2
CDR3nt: TGTGCCAGCAGCTCGGGATCCGGGACAGTAGGCGGGGAGCTGTTTTTT
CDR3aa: CASSSGSGTVGGELFF

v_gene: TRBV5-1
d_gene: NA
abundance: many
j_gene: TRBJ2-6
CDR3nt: TGCGCCAGCAGCTTCTTCTCTGGGGCCAACGTCCTGACTTTC
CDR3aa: CASSFFSGANVLTF

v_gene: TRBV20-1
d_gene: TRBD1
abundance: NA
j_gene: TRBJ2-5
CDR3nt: TGCAGTGCCTTAGTGGGGCCCCCAGGGGGAACCCAGTACTTC
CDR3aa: CSALVGPPGGTQYF

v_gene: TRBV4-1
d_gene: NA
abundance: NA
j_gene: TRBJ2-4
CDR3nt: TGCGCCAGCAGTCAGGGCTCTCTAGCCAAAAACATTCAGTACTTC
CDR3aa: CASSQGSLAKNIQYF

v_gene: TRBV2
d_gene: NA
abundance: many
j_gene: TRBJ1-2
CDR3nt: TGTGCCAGCAAAGCTCGGGGGCGTAGGTATGGCTACACCTTC
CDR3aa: CASKARGRRYGYTF

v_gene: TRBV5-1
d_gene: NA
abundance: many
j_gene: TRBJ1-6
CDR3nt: TGCGCCAGCAGCTTGGAGGCGACCTCCTATAATTCACCCCTCCACTTT
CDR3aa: CASSLEATSYNSPLHF

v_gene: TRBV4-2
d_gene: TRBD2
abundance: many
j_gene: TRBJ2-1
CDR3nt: TGTGCCAGCAGCCCCAGCCTAGCGGGGGGCCACCTCCTCTCCTACAATGAGCAGTTCTTC
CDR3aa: CASSPSLAGGHLLSYNEQFF

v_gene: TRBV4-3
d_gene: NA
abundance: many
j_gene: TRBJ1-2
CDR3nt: TGCGCCAGCAGCCAATCGGGACGGGGAGGCTACACCTTC
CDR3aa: CASSQSGRGGYTF

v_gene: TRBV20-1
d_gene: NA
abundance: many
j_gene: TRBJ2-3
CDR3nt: TGCAGTGCTAGGACGGCTACGGGGTACTACACAGATACGCAGTATTTT
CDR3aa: CSARTATGYYTDTQYF

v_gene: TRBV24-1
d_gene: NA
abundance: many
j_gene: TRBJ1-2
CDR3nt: TGTGCCACCAGTGACGGTACAGGCTATGGCTACACCTTC
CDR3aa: CATSDGTGYGYTF